This T cell receptor (beta chain) was recorded in a study of cytomegalovirus exposure and HLA in healthy donors. Study information: The 120 or so validation repertoires used a platform that matched the one used for the approximately 620 first-cohort repertoires, as a later analysis reported.

Comments on this clone: Its antigen is as yet unknown.

Whole-study results and caveats: Overall, roughly 150 TCR beta chains were annotated as cytomegalovirus-associated. Per published reports, the classifier diagnosed cytomegalovirus status with high specificity and sensitivity.

V gave up 0 bases and J gave up 4 bases, with 13 bases separating them. Germline V gene sequence: CDR1 LNHNV, CDR2 YYDKDF (reference sequence). CDR3 size: 16 residues. Clones were read by immunoSEQ multiplex PCR, and TCRdb kept only the in-frame ones, dropping some. The sample holds 200,000 or so clones, 65% to 90% seen once. Sample: PBMCs. The rearrangement uses TRBV15 and TRBJ1-3; a possible D gene is TRBD1 (5 bases). This clonotype originated in a young woman in good health and CMV-seropositive. CDR3 DNA: TGTGCCACCAGCAGAGATCTTGCCAGGGCAGGAAACACCATATATTTT. Translating gives CATSRDLARAGNTIYF. Supplemented by reference TRBV15 and TRBJ1-3, the full variable domain reads DAMVIQNPRYQVTQFGKPVTLSCSQTLNHNVMYWYQQKSSQAPKLLFHYYDKDFNNEADTPDNFQSRRPNTSFCFLDIRSPGLGDTAMYLCATSRDLARAGNTIYFGEGSWLTVV.